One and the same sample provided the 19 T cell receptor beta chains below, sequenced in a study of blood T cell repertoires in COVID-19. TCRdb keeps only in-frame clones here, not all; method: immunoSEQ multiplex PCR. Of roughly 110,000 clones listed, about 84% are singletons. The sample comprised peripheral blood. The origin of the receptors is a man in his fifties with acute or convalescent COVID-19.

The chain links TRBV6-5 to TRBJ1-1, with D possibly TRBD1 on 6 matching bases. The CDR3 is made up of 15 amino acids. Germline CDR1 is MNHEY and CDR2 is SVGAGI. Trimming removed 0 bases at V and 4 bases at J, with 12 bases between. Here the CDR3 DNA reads TGTGCCAGCAGTTACTCGTCAGGGGATTTCACTGAAGCTTTCTTT. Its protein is CASSYSSGDFTEAFF.

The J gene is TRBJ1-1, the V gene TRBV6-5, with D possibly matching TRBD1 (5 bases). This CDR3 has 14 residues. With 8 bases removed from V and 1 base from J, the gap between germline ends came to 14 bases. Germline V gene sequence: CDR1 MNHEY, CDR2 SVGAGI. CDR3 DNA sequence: TGTGCCAGCTCTCTTAGGACACCGAACACTGAAGCTTTCTTT. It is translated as CASSLRTPNTEAFF.

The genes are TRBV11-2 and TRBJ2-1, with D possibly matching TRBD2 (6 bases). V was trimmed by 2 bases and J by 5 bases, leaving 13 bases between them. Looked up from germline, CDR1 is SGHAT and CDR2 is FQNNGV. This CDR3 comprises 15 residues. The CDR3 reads CASSLTGRGDNEQFF. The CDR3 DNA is TGTGCCAGCAGCTTAACGGGGCGGGGAGACAATGAGCAGTTCTTC.

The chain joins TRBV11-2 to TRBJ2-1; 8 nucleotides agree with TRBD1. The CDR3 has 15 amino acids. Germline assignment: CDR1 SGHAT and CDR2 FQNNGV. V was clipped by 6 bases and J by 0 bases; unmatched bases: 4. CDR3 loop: CASSLGQGSYNEQFF. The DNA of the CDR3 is TGTGCCAGCAGTCTAGGACAGGGCTCCTACAATGAGCAGTTCTTC. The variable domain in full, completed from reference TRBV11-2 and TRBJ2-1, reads EAGVAQSPRYKIIEKRQSVAFWCNPISGHATLYWYQQILGQGPKLLIQFQNNGVVDDSQLPKDRFSAERLKGVDSTLKIQPAKLEDSAVYLCASSLGQGSYNEQFFGPGTRLTVL.

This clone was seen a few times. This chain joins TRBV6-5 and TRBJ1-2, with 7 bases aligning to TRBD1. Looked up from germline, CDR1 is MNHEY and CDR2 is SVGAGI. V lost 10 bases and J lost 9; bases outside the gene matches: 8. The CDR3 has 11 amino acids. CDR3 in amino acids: CATSDRMSYTF. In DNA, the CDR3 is TGTGCCACCTCGGACAGGATGAGCTACACCTTC.

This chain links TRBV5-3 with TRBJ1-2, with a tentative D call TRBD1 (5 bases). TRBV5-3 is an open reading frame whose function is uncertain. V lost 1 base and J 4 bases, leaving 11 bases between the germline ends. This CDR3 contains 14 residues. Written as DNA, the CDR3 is TGTGCCAGAAGCTTGAGTGGGGGGAGCTATGGCTACACCTTC. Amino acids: CARSLSGGSYGYTF.

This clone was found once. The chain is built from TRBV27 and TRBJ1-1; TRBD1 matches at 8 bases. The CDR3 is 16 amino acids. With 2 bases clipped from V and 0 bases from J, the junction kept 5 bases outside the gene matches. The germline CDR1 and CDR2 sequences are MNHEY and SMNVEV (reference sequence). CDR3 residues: CASSLRPGGLNTEAFF. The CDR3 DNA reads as TGTGCCAGCAGTTTAAGGCCAGGGGGCTTGAACACTGAAGCTTTCTTT.

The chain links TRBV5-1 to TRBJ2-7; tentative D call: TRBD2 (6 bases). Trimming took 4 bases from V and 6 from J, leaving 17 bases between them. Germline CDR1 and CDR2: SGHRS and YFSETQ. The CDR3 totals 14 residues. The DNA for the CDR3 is TGCGCCAGCAGCAATCGCAGGGTCGGGGGCGAGCAGTACTTC. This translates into CASSNRRVGGEQYF.

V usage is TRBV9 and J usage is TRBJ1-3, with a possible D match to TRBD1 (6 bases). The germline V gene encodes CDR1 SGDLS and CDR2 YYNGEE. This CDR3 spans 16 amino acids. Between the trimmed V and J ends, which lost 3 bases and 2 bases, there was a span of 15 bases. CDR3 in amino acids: CASSAGGGTTGNTIYF. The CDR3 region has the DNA TGTGCCAGCAGCGCGGGAGGGGGGACTACTGGAAACACCATATATTTT.

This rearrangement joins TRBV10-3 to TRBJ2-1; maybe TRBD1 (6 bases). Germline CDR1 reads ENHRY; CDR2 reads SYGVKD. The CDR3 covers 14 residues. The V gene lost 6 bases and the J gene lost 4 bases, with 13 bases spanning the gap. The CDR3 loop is CAIRQGTPYNEQFF. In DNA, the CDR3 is TGTGCCATCAGACAGGGAACACCTTACAATGAGCAGTTCTTC.

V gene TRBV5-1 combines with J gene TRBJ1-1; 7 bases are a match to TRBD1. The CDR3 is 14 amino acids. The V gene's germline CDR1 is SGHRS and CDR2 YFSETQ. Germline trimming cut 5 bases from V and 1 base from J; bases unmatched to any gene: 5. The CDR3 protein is CASRIGTANTEAFF. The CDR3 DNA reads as TGCGCCAGCAGAATCGGGACAGCGAACACTGAAGCTTTCTTT. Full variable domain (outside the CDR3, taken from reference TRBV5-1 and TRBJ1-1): KAGVTQTPRYLIKTRGQQVTLSCSPISGHRSVSWYQQTPGQGLQFLFEYFSETQRNKGNFPGRFSGRQFSNSRSEMNVSTLELGDSALYLCASRIGTANTEAFFGQGTRLTVV.

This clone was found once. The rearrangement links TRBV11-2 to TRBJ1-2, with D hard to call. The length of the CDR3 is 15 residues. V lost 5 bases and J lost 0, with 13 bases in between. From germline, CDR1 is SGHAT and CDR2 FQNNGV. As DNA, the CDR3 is TGTGCCAGCAGCAGAACGGGGAGTTCTAACTATGGCTACACCTTC. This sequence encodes CASSRTGSSNYGYTF.

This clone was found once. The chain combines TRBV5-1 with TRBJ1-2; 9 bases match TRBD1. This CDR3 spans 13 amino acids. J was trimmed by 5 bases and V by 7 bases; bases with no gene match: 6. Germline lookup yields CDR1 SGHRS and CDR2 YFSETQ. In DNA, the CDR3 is TGCGCCAGCGCCACAGGGGGCGAGTATGGCTACACCTTC. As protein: CASATGGEYGYTF.

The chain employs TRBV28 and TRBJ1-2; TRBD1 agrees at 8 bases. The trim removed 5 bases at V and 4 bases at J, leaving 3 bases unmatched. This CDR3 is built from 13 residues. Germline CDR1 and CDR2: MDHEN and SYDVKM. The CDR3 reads CASSSGQGYGYTF. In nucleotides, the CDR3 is TGTGCCAGCAGTAGCGGACAGGGCTATGGCTACACCTTC.

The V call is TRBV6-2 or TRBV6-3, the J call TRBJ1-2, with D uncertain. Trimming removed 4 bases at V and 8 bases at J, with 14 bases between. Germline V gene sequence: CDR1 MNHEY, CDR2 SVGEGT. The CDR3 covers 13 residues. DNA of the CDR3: TGTGCCAGCAGTTTACGGAGGTGGGAGGGCTACACCTTC. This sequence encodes CASSLRRWEGYTF.

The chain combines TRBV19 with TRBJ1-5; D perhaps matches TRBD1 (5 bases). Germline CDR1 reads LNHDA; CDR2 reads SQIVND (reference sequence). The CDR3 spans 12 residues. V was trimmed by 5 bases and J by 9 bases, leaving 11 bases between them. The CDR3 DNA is TGTGCCAGTAGTGGGGCGCTGAGGCCCCAGCATTTT. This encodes CASSGALRPQHF. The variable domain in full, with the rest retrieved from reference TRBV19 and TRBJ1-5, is DGGITQSPKYLFRKEGQNVTLSCEQNLNHDAMYWYRQDPGQGLRLIYYSQIVNDFQKGDIAEGYSVSREKKESFPLTVTSAQKNPTAFYLCASSGALRPQHFGDGTRLSIL.

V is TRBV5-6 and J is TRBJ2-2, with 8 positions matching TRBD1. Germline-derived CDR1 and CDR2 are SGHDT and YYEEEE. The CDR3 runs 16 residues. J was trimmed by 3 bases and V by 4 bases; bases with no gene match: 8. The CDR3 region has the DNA TGTGCCAGCAGCCCCAACGACAGGGGCGACACCGGGGAGCTGTTTTTT. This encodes CASSPNDRGDTGELFF. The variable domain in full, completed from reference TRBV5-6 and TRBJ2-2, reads DAGVTQSPTHLIKTRGQQVTLRCSPKSGHDTVSWYQQALGQGPQFIFQYYEEEERQRGNFPDRFSGHQFPNYSSELNVNALLLGDSALYLCASSPNDRGDTGELFFGEGSRLTVL.

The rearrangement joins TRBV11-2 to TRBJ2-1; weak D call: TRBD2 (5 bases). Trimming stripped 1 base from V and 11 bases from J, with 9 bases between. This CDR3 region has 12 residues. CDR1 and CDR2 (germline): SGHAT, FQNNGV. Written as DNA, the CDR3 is TGTGCCAGCAGCTTAGGTGGGGAGAAGCAGTTCTTC. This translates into CASSLGGEKQFF.

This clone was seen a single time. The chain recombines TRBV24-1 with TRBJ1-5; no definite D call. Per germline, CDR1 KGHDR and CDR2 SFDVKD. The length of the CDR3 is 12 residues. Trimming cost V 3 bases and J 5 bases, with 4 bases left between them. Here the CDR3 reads CATSDPDQPQHF. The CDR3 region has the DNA TGTGCCACCAGTGATCCAGATCAGCCCCAGCATTTT.